The 32 T cell receptor beta chains below come from one sample, sequenced in a study of T cell repertoires in cytomegalovirus infection. These TCRs are of unknown antigen specificity. TCRdb ran MiXCR on the reads and lists one entry per CDR3 protein. The data show approximately 350,000 distinct CDR3 sequences, with roughly 36% seen just once and roughly 13% held by the top ten. Material: cultured PBMCs, obtained from culture after CMV antigen stimulation. These TCRs come from a human donor in good health (CMV status not recorded). Some clones in this sample may be carry-over from other donors' samples.

The rearrangement uses TRBV4-1 and TRBJ2-7, with 7 bases aligning to TRBD1. There are 15 residues in the CDR3. Per germline, CDR1 MGHRA and CDR2 YSYEKL. V trimming: 0 bases; J trimming: 1 base; junction bases outside the gene matches: 3. CDR3 nucleotides: TGCGCCAGCAGCCAAGATAGGACAGGATCCTACGAGCAGTACTTC. As protein: CASSQDRTGSYEQYF.

V usage is TRBV7-9 and J usage is TRBJ2-7; D gene ambiguous. The germline CDR1 and CDR2 sequences are SEHNR and FQNEAQ (reference sequence). The length of the CDR3 is 13 residues. V lost 4 bases, J lost 6 bases, and 13 bases lay in between. CDR3: CASSSQTVPEQYF. In DNA form, the CDR3 reads TGTGCCAGCAGCTCACAGACTGTTCCCGAGCAGTACTTC.

This clonotype was seen more than once but under ten times. The chain employs TRBV7-8 and TRBJ1-1; 7 bases match TRBD1. The CDR3 is 16 residues long. Germline CDR1 is SGHVS and CDR2 is FQNEAQ. V lost 4 bases, J lost 4 bases, and 12 bases stayed unmatched. CDR3 loop: CASSSGSRGMGTEAFF. CDR3 DNA sequence: TGTGCCAGCAGCTCAGGGAGCAGGGGGATGGGCACTGAAGCTTTCTTT.

The CDR3 DNA follows: TGTGCCAGCAGCTTAGATTCGAGGGAGCAGTACGTC. Translation: CASSLDSREQYV. The gene calls are TRBV7-9 and TRBJ2-7; D uncertain. Germline CDR1 and CDR2: SEHNR and FQNEAQ (reference sequence). This CDR3 has 12 residues. Trimming removed 1 base at V and 7 bases at J, with 8 bases between.

CDR3 loop: CASSSGGSSAGDTQYF. The CDR3 DNA follows: TGTGCCAGCAGCTCCGGGGGGAGTAGCGCCGGAGATACGCAGTATTTT. This chain links TRBV5-4 with TRBJ2-3; 7 bases are shared with TRBD2. V trimming: 3 bases; J trimming: 5 bases; junction bases outside the gene matches: 12. Germline V gene lookup returns CDR1 SGHNT and CDR2 YYREEE (reference sequence). The CDR3 runs to 16 residues.

This clonotype was detected many times. This rearrangement joins TRBV7-2 to TRBJ1-4, with a tentative D call TRBD1 (5 bases). The CDR3 totals 15 residues. Germline V lookup: CDR1 SGHTA, CDR2 FQGNSA. V gave up 1 base and J gave up 0 bases, with 6 bases separating them. This CDR3 reads CASSLDRSTNEKLFF. The CDR3 DNA follows: TGTGCCAGCAGCTTAGACAGGTCAACTAATGAAAAACTGTTTTTT.

This clonotype was observed a handful of times. This chain uses TRBV7-2 with TRBJ2-3; 7 bases agree with TRBD2. V shed 1 base, J shed 1 base, and the junction held 2 bases outside the gene matches. Germline lookup yields CDR1 SGHTA and CDR2 FQGNSA. The CDR3 has 15 amino acids. The DNA of the CDR3 is TGTGCCAGCAGCTTAGAGCGGGGCCGCACAGATACGCAGTATTTT. Protein: CASSLERGRTDTQYF.

In DNA form, the CDR3 reads TGTGCCAGCGGGCAGGTAGCGGGACCCACAGATACGCAGTATTTT. Protein: CASGQVAGPTDTQYF. This chain joins TRBV19 and TRBJ2-3; 8 bases line up with TRBD2. Trimming at V came to 9 bases and at J to 2 bases, leaving 10 bases not matched to a gene. This CDR3 region has 15 residues. The germline V gene encodes CDR1 LNHDA and CDR2 SQIVND (reference sequence).

The chain links TRBV28 to TRBJ2-5; possibly TRBD2 for D (5 bases). The V end was cut by 4 bases, the J end by 1 base, with 7 bases between. The CDR3 length is 13 residues. The germline V gene encodes CDR1 MDHEN and CDR2 SYDVKM. CDR3 nucleotide sequence: TGTGCCAGCAGTTGGGAGACCCAAGAGACCCAGTACTTC. It is translated as CASSWETQETQYF. The complete variable domain, with remaining parts taken from reference TRBV28 and TRBJ2-5, reads DVKVTQSSRYLVKRTGEKVFLECVQDMDHENMFWYRQDPGLGLRLIYFSYDVKMKEKGDIPEGYSVSREKKERFSLILESASTNQTSMYLCASSWETQETQYFGPGTRLLVL.

The rearrangement links TRBV5-1 to TRBJ2-1; 7 positions match TRBD2. The germline V gene encodes CDR1 SGHRS and CDR2 YFSETQ. J lost 8 bases, V lost 4 bases, and 3 bases had no gene match. The CDR3 has 12 amino acids. CDR3 in amino acids: CASSAGLDEQFF. CDR3 nucleotides: TGCGCCAGCAGCGCCGGACTAGATGAGCAGTTCTTC. The entire variable domain, with the rest obtained from reference TRBV5-1 and TRBJ2-1, is as follows: KAGVTQTPRYLIKTRGQQVTLSCSPISGHRSVSWYQQTPGQGLQFLFEYFSETQRNKGNFPGRFSGRQFSNSRSEMNVSTLELGDSALYLCASSAGLDEQFFGPGTRLTVL.

The J gene is TRBJ1-5, the V gene TRBV19; a weak D match, TRBD1 (5 bases). The CDR3 loop spans 13 amino acids. The V and J ends lost 3 bases and 7 bases respectively, with 10 bases between them. The germline V gene encodes CDR1 LNHDA and CDR2 SQIVND (reference sequence). As DNA, the CDR3 is TGTGCCAGTAGTATGGGGGAGCGACAGCCCCAGCATTTT. It translates to CASSMGERQPQHF.

The chain links TRBV19 to TRBJ2-2; 8 nucleotides line up with TRBD2. V lost 6 bases and J lost 4; bases outside the gene matches: 7. CDR1 LNHDA and CDR2 SQIVND come from the germline V gene (reference sequence). The CDR3 loop spans 15 amino acids. As DNA, the CDR3 is TGTGCCAGTAGGCACCACGGGGGGGTCACCGGGGAGCTGTTTTTT. Its protein product is CASRHHGGVTGELFF.

This clonotype was seen a few times. This rearrangement joins TRBV24-1 to TRBJ2-1; tentatively, D is TRBD1 (6 bases). Germline V gene sequence: CDR1 KGHDR, CDR2 SFDVKD. Trimming took 4 bases from V and 0 from J, leaving 12 bases between them. The CDR3 extends over 16 amino acids. The CDR3 sequence is CATSDLQGNSYNEQFF. The CDR3 coding sequence is TGTGCCACCAGTGACCTACAGGGAAACTCCTACAATGAGCAGTTCTTC.

A few counts support this clonotype. A read error may explain this, as a much larger clone is one base away. This rearrangement joins TRBV7-9 to TRBJ2-3; TRBD1 or TRBD2 may be the D gene (5 bases each). CDR1 and CDR2 from the germline V gene are SEHNR and FQNEAQ (reference sequence). Trimming shortened V by 8 bases and J by 1 base, and 7 bases separated the two germline ends. This CDR3 has 12 amino acids. The CDR3 DNA is TGTGCCAGCTTGGGGGGCACAGATACGCAGTATTTT. It encodes CASLGGTDTQYF.

This chain links TRBV19 with TRBJ2-1, with D unresolved. The CDR3 covers 12 residues. V was shortened by 3 bases and J by 9 bases, with 9 bases between the two germline ends. CDR1 and CDR2 (germline): LNHDA, SQIVND (reference sequence). CDR3 DNA sequence: TGTGCCAGTAGTATGCCAGCCATTGAGCAGTTCTTC. Its protein is CASSMPAIEQFF.

At least ten counts were recorded for this clonotype. The rearrangement uses TRBV12-3 or TRBV12-4 and TRBJ2-7, with TRBD1 identical over 7 bases. V dropped 4 bases and J dropped 3; count of bases not matched to a gene: 3. The CDR3 runs to 13 residues. In DNA form, the CDR3 reads TGTGCCAGCAGTTGGGGGACAGACTACGAGCAGTACTTC. This sequence encodes CASSWGTDYEQYF.

This chain joins TRBV10-3 and TRBJ2-2; D remains unclear. Per the germline V gene, CDR1 is ENHRY and CDR2 is SYGVKD. The CDR3 length is 11 residues. V dropped 7 bases and J dropped 2 bases, with 2 bases sitting between them. The CDR3, as DNA: TGTGCCATCACAAACACCGGGGAGCTGTTTTTT. Its protein product is CAITNTGELFF.

This chain links TRBV27 with TRBJ2-5; D is perhaps TRBD1 (6 bases). Per germline, CDR1 MNHEY and CDR2 SMNVEV (reference sequence). CDR3 length: 13 amino acids. V lost 6 bases to trimming and J lost 8 bases, with 16 bases between them. The CDR3 coding sequence is TGTGCCAGCAGCGCCAGCCCCAGGGGTACCCAGTACTTC. It yields the protein CASSASPRGTQYF.

V and J are TRBV12-3 or TRBV12-4 and TRBJ2-2, with D unresolved. Trimming removed 3 bases from V and 9 bases from J, with 5 bases in between. CDR3 size: 11 residues. CDR3 sequence: CASSFGRELFF. In DNA, the CDR3 is TGTGCCAGCAGTTTTGGCAGGGAGCTGTTTTTT.

This clonotype was seen more than once but under ten times. The chain links TRBV6-5 to TRBJ2-7, with D possibly being TRBD1 (6 bases). CDR3 length: 15 residues. V was trimmed by 6 bases and J by 0 bases, leaving 15 bases between them. Germline V CDR1 and CDR2: MNHEY, SVGAGI. CDR3 DNA: TGTGCCAGCAGCCCCGGACAGCGGACCTCCTACGAGCAGTACTTC. Translated: CASSPGQRTSYEQYF.

This clonotype was seen more than once but under ten times. The V gene is TRBV6-5, the J gene TRBJ1-2, with 11 bases fitting TRBD1. The CDR3 totals 16 residues. The germline V gene has CDR1 MNHEY and CDR2 SVGAGI. J lost 7 bases, V lost 2 bases, and 9 bases had no gene match. CDR3 sequence (DNA): TGTGCCAGCAGTTACCTGCCGGTTGGGACAGGGGGTGGCTACACCTTC. Translating it yields CASSYLPVGTGGGYTF.

This clonotype was observed a few times. The rearrangement uses TRBV7-2 and TRBJ2-6; possible D gene TRBD1, 5 bases. The CDR3 consists of 16 residues. The ends were cut back, 1 base at V and 0 bases at J, with 7 bases in the middle. Looked up from germline, CDR1 is SGHTA and CDR2 is FQGNSA. The CDR3 bases are TGTGCCAGCAGCTTAGGACAGAGCTCTGGGGCCAACGTCCTGACTTTC. This codes for CASSLGQSSGANVLTF. Full variable domain (outside the CDR3, taken from reference TRBV7-2 and TRBJ2-6): GAGVSQSPSNKVTEKGKDVELRCDPISGHTALYWYRQSLGQGLEFLIYFQGNSAPDKSGLPSDRFSAERTGGSVSTLTIQRTQQEDSAVYLCASSLGQSSGANVLTFGAGSRLTVL.

This clonotype was counted ten times or more. The V and J genes are TRBV7-8 and TRBJ2-5; 7 positions match TRBD1. V lost 8 bases, J lost 3 bases, and 6 bases stayed unmatched. Germline V gene data show CDR1 as SGHVS and CDR2 as FQNEAQ. The CDR3 runs 13 residues. The CDR3 loop is CASRDSLEETQYF. The CDR3 DNA reads as TGTGCCAGCCGGGACAGCTTAGAAGAGACCCAGTACTTC.

This chain connects TRBV7-2 to TRBJ1-1, with a weak D call TRBD1 (6 bases). Between the trimmed V and J ends, which lost 5 bases and 6 bases, there was a span of 10 bases. CDR3 length: 12 amino acids. The germline V gene encodes CDR1 SGHTA and CDR2 FQGNSA. CDR3: CASSQTGSEAFF. The CDR3 DNA reads as TGTGCCAGCAGCCAGACAGGATCTGAAGCTTTCTTT.

This clonotype was found a few times. V is TRBV5-4 and J is TRBJ1-4; 7 nucleotides align to TRBD1. V was clipped by 4 bases and J by 6 bases; unmatched bases: 6. The CDR3 contains 14 residues. Germline values: CDR1 SGHNT, CDR2 YYREEE (reference sequence). The CDR3 DNA reads TGTGCCAGCAGCGACAGGGTAAACCATGAAAAACTGTTTTTT. It translates to CASSDRVNHEKLFF.

The chain joins TRBV13 to TRBJ2-1; D is undetermined. This CDR3 spans 17 amino acids. Trimming removed 2 bases from V and 0 bases from J, with 14 bases in between. The germline gives CDR1 PRHDT, CDR2 FYEKMQ (reference sequence). Here the CDR3 reads CASSLWAVGFSYNEQFF. CDR3 nucleotide sequence: TGTGCCAGCAGCTTATGGGCGGTAGGGTTCTCCTACAATGAGCAGTTCTTC.

The chain couples TRBV27 to TRBJ2-5; tentatively, D is TRBD2 (5 bases). The CDR3 has 13 residues. Trimming left V 3 bases short and J 5 bases short, with 10 bases between. Germline V gives CDR1 MNHEY, CDR2 SMNVEV (reference sequence). DNA for the CDR3: TGTGCCAGCAGTTTCGCCCGCGGGGAGACCCAGTACTTC. Translation: CASSFARGETQYF.

This chain links TRBV19 with TRBJ2-1; 7 bases fit TRBD2. The V gene's germline CDR1 is LNHDA and CDR2 SQIVND (reference sequence). After removal of 1 base from V and 7 bases from J, the junction contained 13 bases not matched to a gene. The CDR3 is 17 amino acids. CDR3 residues: CASSIAVRLRGDNEQFF. CDR3 DNA sequence: TGTGCCAGTAGTATAGCCGTTCGGCTTCGGGGGGATAATGAGCAGTTCTTC.

This clonotype has just a few counts. This chain uses TRBV7-3 with TRBJ1-4, with 8 bases identical to TRBD1. J gave up 8 bases and V 2 bases, and 13 bases lay outside the gene matches. Germline loops: CDR1 SGHTA, CDR2 FQGTGA. The CDR3 runs 17 residues. CDR3 sequence: CASSLRRGLSGCEKLFF. The DNA for the CDR3 is TGTGCCAGCAGCTTACGCAGGGGGCTATCTGGGTGCGAAAAACTGTTTTTT.

V usage is TRBV18 and J usage is TRBJ2-3, with 8 bases fitting TRBD1. Trimming cost V 3 bases and J 4 bases; bases outside gene matches: 12. Germline V gene data show CDR1 as KGHSH and CDR2 as LQKENI. The CDR3 is 17 amino acids. CDR3 region: CASSPPTSDRAADTQYF. CDR3 DNA sequence: TGTGCCAGCTCACCCCCAACCTCGGACAGGGCAGCAGATACGCAGTATTTT.

J is TRBJ2-3 and V is TRBV12-3 or TRBV12-4; possibly TRBD2 for D (6 bases). CDR3 size: 14 residues. V was pared by 4 bases and J by 6 bases, with 14 bases between. The CDR3 spells CASSSTSLRDTQYF. The CDR3 region has the DNA TGTGCCAGCAGTTCAACTAGCTTGAGGGATACGCAGTATTTT.

The table lists this clonotype with many counts. The CDR3 region is CASSPPGTSGSYEQYF. The DNA of the CDR3 is TGCGCCAGCAGCCCACCCGGGACTAGCGGGAGCTACGAGCAGTACTTC. The gene calls are TRBV5-1 and TRBJ2-7; TRBD2 matches 14 bases. The CDR3 has 16 residues. The germline V gene has CDR1 SGHRS and CDR2 YFSETQ. The V segment lost 4 bases and the J segment 3 bases; nucleotides outside the gene matches: 6.